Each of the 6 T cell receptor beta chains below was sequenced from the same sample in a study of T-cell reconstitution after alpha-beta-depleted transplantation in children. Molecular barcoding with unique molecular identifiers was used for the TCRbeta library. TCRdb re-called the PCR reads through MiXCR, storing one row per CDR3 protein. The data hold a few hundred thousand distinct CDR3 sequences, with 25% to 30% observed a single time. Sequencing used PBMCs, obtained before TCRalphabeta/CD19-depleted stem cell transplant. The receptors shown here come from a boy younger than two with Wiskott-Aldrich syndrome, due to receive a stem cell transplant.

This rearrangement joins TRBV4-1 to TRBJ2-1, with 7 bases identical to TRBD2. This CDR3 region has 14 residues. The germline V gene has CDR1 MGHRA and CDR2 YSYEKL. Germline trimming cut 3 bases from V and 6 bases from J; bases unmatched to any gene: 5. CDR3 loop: CASSQTLALNEQFF. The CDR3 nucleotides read TGCGCCAGCAGCCAGACACTAGCGCTCAATGAGCAGTTCTTC.

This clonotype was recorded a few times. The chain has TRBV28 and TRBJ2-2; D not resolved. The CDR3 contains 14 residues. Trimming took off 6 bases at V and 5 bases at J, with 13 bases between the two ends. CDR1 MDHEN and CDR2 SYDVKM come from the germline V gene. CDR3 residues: CASRNRVKTGELFF. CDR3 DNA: TGTGCCAGCAGGAACCGAGTAAAGACCGGGGAGCTGTTTTTT. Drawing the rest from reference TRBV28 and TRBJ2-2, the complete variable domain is DVKVTQSSRYLVKRTGEKVFLECVQDMDHENMFWYRQDPGLGLRLIYFSYDVKMKEKGDIPEGYSVSREKKERFSLILESASTNQTSMYLCASRNRVKTGELFFGEGSRLTVL.

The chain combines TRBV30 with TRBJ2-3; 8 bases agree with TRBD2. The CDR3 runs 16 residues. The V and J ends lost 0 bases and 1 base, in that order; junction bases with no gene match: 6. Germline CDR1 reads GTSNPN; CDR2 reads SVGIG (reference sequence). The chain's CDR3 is CAWSVQPGRGTDTQYF. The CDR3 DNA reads TGTGCCTGGAGTGTACAGCCCGGGAGGGGCACAGATACGCAGTATTTT. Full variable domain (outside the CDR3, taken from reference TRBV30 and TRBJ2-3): SQTIHQWPATLVQPVGSPLSLECTVEGTSNPNLYWYRQAAGRGLQLLFYSVGIGQISSEVPQNLSASRPQDRQFILSSKKLLLSDSGFYLCAWSVQPGRGTDTQYFGPGTRLTVL.

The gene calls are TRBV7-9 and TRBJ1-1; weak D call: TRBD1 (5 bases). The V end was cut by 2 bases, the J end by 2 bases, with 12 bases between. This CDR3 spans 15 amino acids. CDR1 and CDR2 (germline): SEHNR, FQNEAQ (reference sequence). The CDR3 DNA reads TGTGCCAGCAGCTTACTCTCAGGGATAAACACTGAAGCTTTCTTT. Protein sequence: CASSLLSGINTEAFF.

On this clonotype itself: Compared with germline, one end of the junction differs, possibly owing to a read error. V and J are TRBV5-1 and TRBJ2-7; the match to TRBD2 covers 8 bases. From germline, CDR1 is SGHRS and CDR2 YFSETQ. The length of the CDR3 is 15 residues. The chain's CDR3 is CASSLGRSGTSERYF. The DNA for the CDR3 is TGCGCCAGCAGCTTGGGACGTAGCGGGACATCCGAGCGGTACTTC.

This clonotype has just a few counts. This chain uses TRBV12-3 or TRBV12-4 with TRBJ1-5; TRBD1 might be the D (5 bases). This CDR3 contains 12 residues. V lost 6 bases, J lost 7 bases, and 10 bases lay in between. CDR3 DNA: TGTGCCAGCAGGCTCAGGGAACAGCCCCAGCATTTT. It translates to CASRLREQPQHF.